Presented here are 18 T cell receptor beta chains from one specimen sequenced in a study of blood T cells in healthy people across ages. Sample-barcoded 5' priming and a J-beta primer mix drove a second PCR of 7 to 11 cycles. MiXCR was run by TCRdb on the 5' RACE reads, yielding one entry per CDR3 protein. The data contain approximately 1,000,000 distinct CDR3 sequences, over 35% of them singletons. The specimen sequenced was blood. These receptors came from a woman in her sixties in good health.

The chain uses TRBV6-2 or TRBV6-3 and TRBJ2-7, with D tentatively TRBD1 or TRBD2 (5 bases each). Deletions cut 3 bases from V and 6 bases from J, with 18 bases between. Germline CDR1 is MNHEY and CDR2 is SVGEGT. The CDR3 loop spans 15 amino acids. Here the CDR3 DNA reads TGTGCCAGCAGTTATCGGCAGATTGGGGGATCCGAGCAGTACTTC. Translation: CASSYRQIGGSEQYF.

This chain links TRBV28 with TRBJ2-7; D unresolved. Germline CDR1 is MDHEN and CDR2 is SYDVKM. CDR3 size: 12 residues. The V end lost 7 bases, the J end lost 3 bases, and 10 bases lay between the germline ends. The CDR3 region is CASTTDHYEQYF. CDR3 coding DNA: TGTGCCAGCACCACGGATCACTACGAGCAGTACTTC.

This clonotype has just one count. V gene TRBV7-9 combines with J gene TRBJ2-2; 7 nucleotides line up with TRBD2. The length of the CDR3 is 13 residues. The V segment lost 11 bases and the J segment 6 bases; nucleotides outside the gene matches: 9. CDR1 is SEHNR and CDR2 is FQNEAQ in the germline V gene (reference sequence). CDR3 region: CAAGTTFPGELFF. CDR3 nucleotide sequence: TGTGCCGCCGGGACTACTTTTCCCGGGGAGCTGTTTTTT.

V is TRBV29-1 and J is TRBJ2-1; 8 bases align to TRBD1. The CDR3 runs to 16 residues. Germline trimming cut 2 bases from V and 3 bases from J; bases unmatched to any gene: 9. From germline, CDR1 is SQVTM and CDR2 ANQGSEA. CDR3 DNA sequence: TGCAGCGTTGAATCCTCGATCAGGGGGCTCTACAATGAGCAGTTCTTC. It yields the protein CSVESSIRGLYNEQFF.

This clonotype was detected only a few times. Here the CDR3 reads CASSLMGGGRNEQFF. CDR3 bases: TGTGCCAGCAGCTTAATGGGGGGGGGGCGCAATGAGCAGTTCTTC. J is TRBJ2-1 and V is TRBV7-2; tentative D call: TRBD2 (7 bases). Germline CDR1 is SGHTA and CDR2 is FQGNSA. Between the trimmed V and J ends, which lost 2 bases and 6 bases, there was a span of 14 bases. The CDR3 consists of 15 residues.

In its sample, this clonotype was seen a few times. V usage is TRBV5-1 and J usage is TRBJ2-5, with a possible D match to TRBD1 (6 bases). This CDR3 has 17 residues. Germline values: CDR1 SGHRS, CDR2 YFSETQ. Trimming took off 0 bases at V and 11 bases at J, with 26 bases between the two ends. The CDR3 DNA is TGCGCCAGCAGCTTGGTTCGCGTTGGGGACACAACTCTCCGGCAGTACTTC. It is translated as CASSLVRVGDTTLRQYF.

J is TRBJ2-5 and V is TRBV5-1; 8 bases fit TRBD1. This CDR3 has 14 amino acids. The V segment lost 0 bases and the J segment 3 bases; nucleotides outside the gene matches: 1. The germline gives CDR1 SGHRS, CDR2 YFSETQ. CDR3 residues: CASSLADREETQYF. CDR3 sequence (DNA): TGCGCCAGCAGCTTGGCGGACAGGGAAGAGACCCAGTACTTC.

The V gene is TRBV10-3, the J gene TRBJ2-3; D gene uncertain. CDR1 ENHRY and CDR2 SYGVKD come from the germline V gene. V lost 4 bases to trimming and J lost 0 bases, with 5 bases between them. The CDR3 contains 13 residues. In DNA, the CDR3 is TGTGCCATCAGTGTGGGTAGCACAGATACGCAGTATTTT. Amino acids: CAISVGSTDTQYF.

On this clonotype: The junction differs from germline at one of its ends, possibly a read error. J is TRBJ2-7 and V is TRBV11-3; 8 bases are shared with TRBD1. The CDR3 runs 15 residues. Germline loops: CDR1 SGHNT, CDR2 YENEEA. The CDR3 coding sequence is TGTGCCAGCAGCTTAGGCAGGGGGCAGTCCTACGAACAGTACTTC. Its translation: CASSLGRGQSYEQYF.

The chain has TRBV3-1 and TRBJ2-3; possibly TRBD1 or TRBD2 for D (5 bases each). CDR3 length equals 14 residues. Germline loops: CDR1 LGHDT, CDR2 YNNKEL (reference sequence). The V end was cut by 4 bases, the J end by 5 bases, with 13 bases between. The CDR3 nucleotides read TGTGCCAGCAGCCGCCTGAGAGGGGAAGATACGCAGTATTTT. This codes for CASSRLRGEDTQYF.

V and J are TRBV2 and TRBJ1-2; maybe TRBD1 (6 bases). CDR1 and CDR2 (germline): SNHLY, FYNNEI. The V end was cut by 7 bases, the J end by 4 bases, with 10 bases between. This CDR3 has 12 amino acids. DNA for the CDR3: TGTGCCAGCATGGGGGCCTCCTATGGCTACACCTTC. As protein: CASMGASYGYTF.

The genes are TRBV20-1 and TRBJ2-3; 16 bases fit TRBD2. CDR1 and CDR2 (germline): DFQATT, SNEGSKA (reference sequence). The ends lost 5 bases at V and 3 bases at J; junction bases unmatched: 11. This CDR3 has 18 residues. This CDR3 reads CSAQGLAGGPEVTDTQYF. The CDR3 coding sequence is TGCAGTGCTCAGGGACTAGCGGGAGGGCCTGAAGTGACAGATACGCAGTATTTT.

The chain couples TRBV5-8 to TRBJ1-2; D is uncertain. V shed 0 bases and J shed 8 bases, with 14 bases lying between them. In germline, CDR1 is SGHTS, CDR2 YDEGEE. The CDR3 is made up of 14 amino acids. This CDR3 is CASSLVHSRLGYTF. The CDR3 nucleotides are TGTGCCAGCAGCTTGGTGCACTCACGTCTCGGCTACACCTTC.

This sequence joins TRBV12-3 or TRBV12-4 and TRBJ2-1; the D gene could be TRBD1 or TRBD2 (5 bases each). With 6 bases removed from V and 2 bases from J, the gap between germline ends came to 17 bases. There are 16 residues in the CDR3. The CDR3 loop is CASSPGDLITYNEQFF. CDR3 nucleotides: TGTGCCAGCAGCCCCGGGGACCTCATTACCTACAATGAGCAGTTCTTC.

This chain joins TRBV15 and TRBJ2-3, with D possibly matching TRBD2 (5 bases). The CDR3 consists of 15 residues. V was pared by 6 bases and J by 0 bases, with 13 bases between. CDR1 LNHNV and CDR2 YYDKDF come from the germline V gene (reference sequence). The CDR3 DNA follows: TGTGCCACCAGTTTCGGGATCGGTAGCACAGATACGCAGTATTTT. It codes for CATSFGIGSTDTQYF.

The chain uses TRBV4-1 and TRBJ2-1; 11 bases are shared with TRBD2. CDR1 MGHRA and CDR2 YSYEKL come from the germline V gene. This CDR3 has 16 amino acids. V was clipped by 0 bases and J by 5 bases; unmatched bases: 3. The CDR3 sequence is CASSQDQGLADNEQFF. CDR3 DNA: TGCGCCAGCAGCCAAGACCAGGGACTAGCGGACAATGAGCAGTTCTTC.

The V call is TRBV20-1, the J call TRBJ2-3, with 12 bases identical to TRBD2. The CDR3 is 15 amino acids. The V gene's germline CDR1 is DFQATT and CDR2 SNEGSKA (reference sequence). The J segment lost 4 bases and the V segment lost 3 bases, leaving 5 bases of the junction unmatched. The CDR3: CSASALAGGPDTQYF. The CDR3 region has the DNA TGCAGTGCTAGCGCACTAGCGGGAGGTCCAGATACGCAGTATTTT.

This clonotype was recorded many times. The rearrangement links TRBV29-1 to TRBJ1-2, with 7 bases aligning to TRBD1. The germline gives CDR1 SQVTM, CDR2 ANQGSEA. J gave up 2 bases and V 1 base, and 1 base lay outside the gene matches. The CDR3 length is 13 residues. The CDR3 sequence is CSVEGQGNYGYTF. CDR3 DNA sequence: TGCAGCGTTGAAGGACAGGGAAACTATGGCTACACCTTC. Full variable domain (outside the CDR3, taken from reference TRBV29-1 and TRBJ1-2): SAVISQKPSRDICQRGTSLTIQCQVDSQVTMMFWYRQQPGQSLTLIATANQGSEATYESGFVIDKFPISRPNLTFSTLTVSNMSPEDSSIYLCSVEGQGNYGYTFGSGTRLTVV.